This TCR beta chain came from a study of cytomegalovirus exposure and HLA in healthy donors. Study results and limitations: Most subjects had HLA-A and HLA-B alleles reportedly predicted accurately by TCR beta sequences. Later analysis found that TCR beta chains associated with HLA were more clonally expanded than other, equally common chains. A missense DCLRE1C variant was associated with V- and J-gene trimming of TCR beta chains in a later analysis, and an independent cohort replicated the association.

V was pared by 1 base and J by 8 bases, with 17 bases between. Germline CDR1 and CDR2: LGHNA and YNFKEQ. The CDR3 consists of 16 residues. The PCR made use of 60 Vbeta and 13 Jbeta primers. The data were produced by immunoSEQ multiplex PCR, yet TCRdb's version contains in-frame clones alone and is incomplete. With 160,000 or so clones in the sample, the ten largest clones hold about 2%. About this clone: Its antigen is unknown.

This chain links TRBV4-2 with TRBJ1-4; tentative D call: TRBD1 (5 bases). Sequencing input: PBMCs. This TCR came from a man younger than 40 in good health and CMV-seronegative. The CDR3 coding sequence is TGTGCCAGCAGCCAAGTGATCGGGGGAGCGGGAGAAAAACTGTTTTTT. Encoded protein: CASSQVIGGAGEKLFF.